This T cell receptor (beta chain) is from a study of cytomegalovirus exposure and HLA in healthy donors. Background on the study: The 120 validation repertoires, a later analysis reported, used the same platform as the 666 repertoires from the first cohort.

Study-wide results and caveats: A list of 150 to 200 TCR beta chains associated with cytomegalovirus was given. Among TCR sequences, most were rare, though some public TCRs appeared in many donors. The finding came from a later analysis; first-cohort TCR clusters tended to co-occur in the 95 to 150 validation repertoires.

This clone has more than one count but fewer than ten. Antigen specificity is unknown. Only in-frame clones appear in the TCRdb table, and some are missing; sequencing was by immunoSEQ multiplex PCR. The sample has fewer than 200,000 clones, about 86% seen once. Sequenced material: PBMCs. The clonotype was recovered from a woman between 25 and 40 years old in good health and CMV-seronegative.

In DNA form, the CDR3 reads TGCGCCAGCAGCTTAAGCGGGGGGGACGAGCAGTACTTC. Its protein product is CASSLSGGDEQYF. The genes are TRBV5-1 and TRBJ2-7; 10 nucleotides align to TRBD2. This CDR3 comprises 13 residues. Germline-derived CDR1 and CDR2 are SGHRS and YFSETQ. Unmatched junction bases numbered 1, after V lost 2 bases and J lost 5 bases.